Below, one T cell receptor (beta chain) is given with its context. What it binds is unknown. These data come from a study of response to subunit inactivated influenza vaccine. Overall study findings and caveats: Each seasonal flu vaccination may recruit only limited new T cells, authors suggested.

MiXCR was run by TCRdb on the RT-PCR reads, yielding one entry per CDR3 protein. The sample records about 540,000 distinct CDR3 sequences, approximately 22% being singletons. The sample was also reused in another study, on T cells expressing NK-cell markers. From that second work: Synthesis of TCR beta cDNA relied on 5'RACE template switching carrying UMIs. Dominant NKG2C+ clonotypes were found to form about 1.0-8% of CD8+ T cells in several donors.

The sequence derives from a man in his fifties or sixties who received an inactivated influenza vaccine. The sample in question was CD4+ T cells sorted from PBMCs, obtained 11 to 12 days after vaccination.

DNA for the CDR3: TGTGCCAGCTCACCGCAGCACATGAACACTGAAGCTTTCTTT. Protein: CASSPQHMNTEAFF. The rearrangement links TRBV18 to TRBJ1-1; D unclear. The CDR3 runs 14 residues. The V gene lost 3 bases and the J gene lost 0 bases, with 8 bases spanning the gap. CDR1 KGHSH and CDR2 LQKENI come from the germline V gene. The full variable domain, completed using reference TRBV18 and TRBJ1-1, is NAGVMQNPRHLVRRRGQEARLRCSPMKGHSHVYWYRQLPEEGLKFMVYLQKENIIDESGMPKERFSAEFPKEGPSILRIQQVVRGDSAAYFCASSPQHMNTEAFFGQGTRLTVV.